This T cell receptor beta chain stems from a study of blood T cell repertoires in COVID-19. Whole-study context: The United States, Italy and Spain were the sources of the acute and convalescent COVID-19 samples.

The data were produced by immunoSEQ multiplex PCR, yet TCRdb's version contains in-frame clones alone and is incomplete. Among 270,000 or so clones listed, about 90% were seen once. CDR3 length: 16 residues. Germline V gives CDR1 MDHEN, CDR2 SYDVKM. Trimming pared 5 bases from V and 6 bases from J, leaving 20 bases between. The receptor was derived from a woman under 40 with COVID-19, enrolled during active disease. Material for sequencing was peripheral blood. The chain uses TRBV28 and TRBJ1-5, with D possibly matching TRBD1 (6 bases). CDR3 protein: CASSLSGGGQTQPQHF. CDR3 sequence (DNA): TGTGCCAGCAGTCTCTCCGGCGGGGGGCAGACTCAGCCCCAGCATTTT.